This T cell receptor (beta chain) is drawn from a study of OX40 agonist ivuxolimab in advanced cancers. V was trimmed by 2 bases and J by 3 bases, leaving 14 bases between them. This CDR3 is built from 15 residues. From germline, CDR1 is MDHEN and CDR2 SYDVKM. Study observations and caveats: More expanded clones were seen, on average, in CD8+ T cells than in CD4+.

As concerns this clone: As yet, its antigen is unknown.

Produced via immunoSEQ multiplex PCR; TCRdb's table is partial and in-frame only. The sample lists 60,000 to 85,000 clones, approximately 90% occurring once. The chain links TRBV28 to TRBJ2-7; no reliable D call. The TCR was taken from an adult with an advanced solid tumor such as melanoma, head and neck, liver or kidney cancer. This specimen was CD4+ or CD8+ T cells sorted from blood, taken in a trial of the OX40 agonist ivuxolimab. Here the CDR3 reads CASSLGGNINYEQYF. Written as DNA, the CDR3 is TGTGCCAGCAGTTTAGGTGGAAACATCAACTACGAGCAGTACTTC.